What follows are 2 T cell receptor beta chains derived from one specimen sequenced in a study of shared clonotypes between healthy human individuals. The data were produced by immunoSEQ multiplex PCR, yet TCRdb's version contains in-frame clones alone and is incomplete. The data show a few million clones, roughly nine tenths seen once. Sequenced input: naive CD4+ T cells sorted from blood. Subset defined: CD45RA+ positively selected. These receptors came from a man between 18 and 35 years old in good health.

The rearrangement links TRBV6-1 to TRBJ2-5; D is unresolved. Between the trimmed V and J ends, which lost 6 bases and 3 bases, there was a span of 11 bases. The CDR3 has 13 residues. Germline V gives CDR1 MNHNS, CDR2 SASEGT. In DNA form, the CDR3 reads TGTGCCAGCAGGGCCCCTTCAAAAGAGACCCAGTACTTC. Its protein is CASRAPSKETQYF.

This sequence joins TRBV7-3 and TRBJ1-2, with D unresolved. V dropped 2 bases and J dropped 0 bases, with 13 bases sitting between them. From germline, CDR1 is SGHTA and CDR2 FQGTGA. The CDR3 is made up of 16 amino acids. The CDR3 loop reads CASSLGLPNANYGYTF. DNA of the CDR3: TGTGCCAGCAGCTTAGGCCTACCAAATGCTAACTATGGCTACACCTTC.